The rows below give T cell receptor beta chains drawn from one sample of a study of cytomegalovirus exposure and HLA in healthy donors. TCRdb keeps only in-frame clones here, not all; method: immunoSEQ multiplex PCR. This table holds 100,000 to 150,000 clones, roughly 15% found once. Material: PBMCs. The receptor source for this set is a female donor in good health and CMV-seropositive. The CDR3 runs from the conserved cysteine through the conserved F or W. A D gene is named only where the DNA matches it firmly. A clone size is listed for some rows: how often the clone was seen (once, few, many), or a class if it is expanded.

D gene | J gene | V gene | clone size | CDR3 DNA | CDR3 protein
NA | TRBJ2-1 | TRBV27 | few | TGTGCCAGCAGTTTATCGGGGCCCTACAATGAGCAGTTCTTC | CASSLSGPYNEQFF
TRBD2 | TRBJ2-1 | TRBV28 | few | TGTGCCAGCAGTTTAGCGGGAGGGCCCTACAATGAGCAGTTCTTC | CASSLAGGPYNEQFF
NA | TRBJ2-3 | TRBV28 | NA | TGTGCCAGCAGTTTAACAGACACAGATACGCAGTATTTT | CASSLTDTDTQYF
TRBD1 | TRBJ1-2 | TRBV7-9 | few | TGTGCCAGCAGTCTCCGACCCGGGACAGGGTTCTATGGCTACACCTTC | CASSLRPGTGFYGYTF
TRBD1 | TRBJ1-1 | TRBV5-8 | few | TGTGCCAGCAGGAAAAACCGGGACAGCGAAGCTTTCTTT | CASRKNRDSEAFF
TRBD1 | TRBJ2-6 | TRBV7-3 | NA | TGTGCCAGCAGCAAAGACAGGGCTGGGGCCAACGTCCTGACTTTC | CASSKDRAGANVLTF
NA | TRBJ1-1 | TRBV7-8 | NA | TGTGCCAGCAGCTCCATAGCGTCTAACACTGAAGCTTTCTTT | CASSSIASNTEAFF
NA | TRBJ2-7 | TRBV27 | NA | TGTGCCAGCAGTTTGTCTAGACTCTCCTACGAGCAGTACTTC | CASSLSRLSYEQYF
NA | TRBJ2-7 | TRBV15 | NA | TGTGCCACCAGCGGTGAGAGCGAAGAGGTGGGCGAGCAGTACTTC | CATSGESEEVGEQYF
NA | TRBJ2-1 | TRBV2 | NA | TGTGCCAGCAGTAAGGAAGGAGGGGGCGATGAGCAGTTCTTC | CASSKEGGGDEQFF
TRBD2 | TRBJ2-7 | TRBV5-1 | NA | TGCGCCAGCAGCACACTAGCGGGATCCTACGAGCAGTACTTC | CASSTLAGSYEQYF
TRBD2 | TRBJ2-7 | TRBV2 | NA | TGTGCCAGCAGGAAAGAAGCGGGAGGGCCCTACGAGCAGTACTTC | CASRKEAGGPYEQYF
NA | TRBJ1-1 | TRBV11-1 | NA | TGTGCCAGCAGCTCCGGACACCTTGAAGCTTTCTTT | CASSSGHLEAFF
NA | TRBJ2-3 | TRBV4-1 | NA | TGCGCCAGCAGCCAAGTGCTGGGACTGCCCAGCACAGATACGCAGTATTTT | CASSQVLGLPSTDTQYF
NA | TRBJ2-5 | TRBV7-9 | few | TGTGCCAGCAGCTCCTGGACTACCCAAGAGACCCAGTACTTC | CASSSWTTQETQYF
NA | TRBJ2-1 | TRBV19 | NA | TGTGCCAGTAGTATGCGGCTACTAGACGCAGTAGGATCCTACAATGAGCAGTTCTTC | CASSMRLLDAVGSYNEQFF
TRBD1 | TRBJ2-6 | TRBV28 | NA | TGTGCCAGCAGTCTGAAAGGGACAGTATACTCTGGGGCCAACGTCCTGACTTTC | CASSLKGTVYSGANVLTF
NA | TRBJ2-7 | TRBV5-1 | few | TGCGCCAGCAGCTCCGCCTACGAGCAGTACTTC | CASSSAYEQYF
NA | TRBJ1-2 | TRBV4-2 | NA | TGTGCCAGCAGCCAAGATCCAAAAACGGGATTTGGCTACACCTTC | CASSQDPKTGFGYTF
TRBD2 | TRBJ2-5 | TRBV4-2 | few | TGTGCCAGCAGCCCCGCGGGACTAGCGGGGGAAGAGACCCAGTACTTC | CASSPAGLAGEETQYF
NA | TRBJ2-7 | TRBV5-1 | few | TGCGCCAGCAGCTTGGCCTGGACAGTTCCCAACGAGCAGTACTTC | CASSLAWTVPNEQYF
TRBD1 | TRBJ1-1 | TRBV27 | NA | TGTGCCAGCAGTTTCAGGGGGACTGAAGCTTTCTTT | CASSFRGTEAFF
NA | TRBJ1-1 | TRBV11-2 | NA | TGTGCCAGCAGCTTAGCTGGGCAGCTGAACACTGAAGCTTTCTTT | CASSLAGQLNTEAFF
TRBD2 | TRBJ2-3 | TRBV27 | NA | TGTGCCAGCAGTTTATCGGCGGGAGGGTTTGATACGCAGTATTTT | CASSLSAGGFDTQYF
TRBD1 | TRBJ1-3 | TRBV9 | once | TGTGCCAGCAGCCCGTGGACAGGGCAACCTGGAAACACCATATATTTT | CASSPWTGQPGNTIYF
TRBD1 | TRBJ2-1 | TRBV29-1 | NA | TGCAGCATGGGACAGGGGAGTGAGCAGTTCTTC | CSMGQGSEQFF
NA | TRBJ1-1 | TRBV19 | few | TGTGCCAGTAGTATTTCCGGGTTCGACACTGAAGCTTTCTTT | CASSISGFDTEAFF
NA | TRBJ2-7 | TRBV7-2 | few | TGTGCCAGCAGCTTAGCTTGGCGGGGGCCGATCTCCTACGAGCAGTACTTC | CASSLAWRGPISYEQYF
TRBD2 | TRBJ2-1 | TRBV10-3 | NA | TGTGCCGCCCTAGGGACTAGCGACTCCTACAATGAGCAGTTCTTC | CAALGTSDSYNEQFF
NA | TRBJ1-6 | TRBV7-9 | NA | TGTGCCAGCAGCTCCAACCAGGGTACTTCACCCCTCCACTTT | CASSSNQGTSPLHF
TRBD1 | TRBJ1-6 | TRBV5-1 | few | TGCGCCAGCAGCTTGTATCCAGGGGGAAATTCACCCCTCCACTTT | CASSLYPGGNSPLHF